Below, 28 T cell receptor beta chains from the same sample are listed, as sequenced in a study of PD-1 blockade in classical Hodgkin lymphoma. Every patient experienced relapse after autologous stem cell transplantation, and brentuximab vedotin exposure varied. Assay: immunoSEQ multiplex PCR; the TCRdb copy retains only in-frame clones and omits some. The sample includes some 32,000 clones, around 82% of them seen just once. This specimen consisted of peripheral blood mononuclear cells (PBMCs), obtained at baseline. The receptors originated from a human donor with classical Hodgkin lymphoma.

This clone was seen once. One end of the junction does not line up with germline, which may come from a read error. V and J are TRBV7-8 and TRBJ2-7, with 8 nucleotides matching TRBD1. The CDR3 spans 11 residues. CDR1 is SGHVS and CDR2 is FQNEAQ in the germline V gene. CDR3 DNA sequence: TGTGCCAGCAGCTTGGACAGGGTCACCACCTTC. This gives the protein CASSLDRVTTF. The variable domain in full, completed from reference TRBV7-8 and TRBJ2-7, reads GAGVSQSPRYKVAKRGQDVALRCDPISGHVSLFWYQQALGQGPEFLTYFQNEAQLDKSGLPSDRFFAERPEGSVSTLKIQRTQQEDSAVYLCASSLDRVTTFGPGTRLTVT.

V is TRBV2 and J is TRBJ1-3; a weak D match, TRBD1 (6 bases). The CDR3 sequence is 16 residues long. Per germline, CDR1 SNHLY and CDR2 FYNNEI. Trimming took 2 bases from V and 0 from J, leaving 11 bases between them. CDR3 loop: CASSERQAGSGNTIYF. CDR3 bases: TGTGCCAGCAGTGAAAGACAGGCCGGCTCTGGAAACACCATATATTTT.

The genes are TRBV4-2 and TRBJ1-1, with D unresolved. Trimming stripped 1 base from V and 5 bases from J, with 17 bases between. The CDR3 loop spans 16 amino acids. CDR1 LGHNA and CDR2 YNFKEQ come from the germline V gene. CDR3 DNA sequence: TGTGCCAGCAGCCAAGCGGCTGACGGGGTTGAGACTGAAGCTTTCTTT. It codes for CASSQAADGVETEAFF.

The chain has TRBV18 and TRBJ1-1; D remains ambiguous. Germline values: CDR1 KGHSH, CDR2 LQKENI. V was clipped by 2 bases and J by 8 bases, with 9 bases between them. CDR3 length: 12 amino acids. The CDR3 protein is CASSPTNREAFF. In DNA, the CDR3 is TGTGCCAGCTCACCAACGAATAGAGAAGCTTTCTTT.

This clone showed up just a few times. This sequence joins TRBV19 and TRBJ2-7, with unresolved D. V lost 1 base and J lost 0, with 10 bases in between. CDR1 and CDR2 from the germline V gene are LNHDA and SQIVND (reference sequence). The CDR3 sequence is 15 residues long. The chain's CDR3 is CASSIGRPSSYEQYF. CDR3 in DNA: TGTGCCAGTAGTATAGGGCGGCCGAGCTCCTACGAGCAGTACTTC.

The CDR3 region has the DNA TGTGCCAGCAGCTTAGGGAACCGCCCCACGACTTCCGGCTACACCTTC. Translated: CASSLGNRPTTSGYTF. The chain carries TRBV7-9 and TRBJ1-2; D is unclear. V was pared by 1 base and J by 8 bases, with 20 bases between. The CDR3 has 16 amino acids. The germline V gene encodes CDR1 SEHNR and CDR2 FQNEAQ (reference sequence). Based on the CDR3 plus reference TRBV7-9 and TRBJ1-2, the full variable domain is DTGVSQNPRHKITKRGQNVTFRCDPISEHNRLYWYRQTLGQGPEFLTYFQNEAQLEKSRLLSDRFSAERPKGSFSTLEIQRTEQGDSAMYLCASSLGNRPTTSGYTFGSGTRLTVV.

This clone was detected once. The chain is built from TRBV29-1 and TRBJ1-2; D is unclear. Between the trimmed V and J ends, which lost 2 bases and 3 bases, there was a span of 10 bases. Germline loops: CDR1 SQVTM, CDR2 ANQGSEA. CDR3 length: 13 amino acids. The CDR3 nucleotides are TGCAGCGTTGAAACGGGGAGCGACTATGGCTACACCTTC. This translates into CSVETGSDYGYTF.

The chain joins TRBV7-2 to TRBJ2-3, with D tentatively TRBD2 (7 bases). CDR1 is SGHTA and CDR2 is FQGNSA in the germline V gene. This CDR3 is 15 amino acids long. V gave up 3 bases and J gave up 2 bases, with 12 bases separating them. CDR3 amino acids: CASSLGGRDTDTQYF. The CDR3 coding sequence is TGTGCCAGCAGCTTGGGGGGGCGCGACACAGATACGCAGTATTTT.

The V call is TRBV25-1, the J call TRBJ1-6; weak D call: TRBD1 (5 bases). Trimming cost V 3 bases and J 9 bases, with 15 bases left between them. The germline V gene has CDR1 MGHDK and CDR2 SYGVNS. The CDR3 is 15 amino acids. The CDR3 loop reads CASSDLITGGSPLHF. The CDR3 region has the DNA TGTGCCAGCAGTGATTTGATCACCGGGGGTTCACCCCTCCACTTT.

The chain is built from TRBV15 and TRBJ1-1, with TRBD1 as a possible D gene (5 bases). CDR1 LNHNV and CDR2 YYDKDF come from the germline V gene (reference sequence). V gave up 1 base and J gave up 5 bases, with 14 bases separating them. The CDR3 totals 15 residues. CDR3 bases: TGTGCCACCAGCAGAGGGGGGTTTGGGGAGACTGAAGCTTTCTTT. Translated: CATSRGGFGETEAFF.

The chain links TRBV13 to TRBJ2-2; 8 bases match TRBD2. CDR3 length: 14 residues. The V gene end was trimmed by 3 bases and the J gene end by 7 bases; junction bases not matched to a gene: 4. Per germline, CDR1 PRHDT and CDR2 FYEKMQ (reference sequence). As DNA, the CDR3 is TGTGCCAGCAGCTTGGAGCGGGGGAACGGGGAGCTGTTTTTT. It codes for CASSLERGNGELFF.

This chain links TRBV5-1 with TRBJ1-2; D not certain. CDR1 SGHRS and CDR2 YFSETQ come from the germline V gene. V was cut by 0 bases and J by 5 bases, with 8 bases left in between. The CDR3 spans 13 residues. The CDR3 DNA sequence: TGCGCCAGCAGCTTGGAATGGGGTTATGGCTACACCTTC. Translating it yields CASSLEWGYGYTF.

The chain links TRBV2 to TRBJ1-3; D ambiguous. V was clipped by 6 bases and J by 0 bases, with 9 bases between them. The CDR3 has 14 amino acids. Looked up from germline, CDR1 is SNHLY and CDR2 is FYNNEI. The CDR3 here is CASRDKFSGNTIYF. In DNA form, the CDR3 reads TGTGCCAGCAGGGATAAGTTCTCTGGAAACACCATATATTTT.

This chain connects TRBV9 to TRBJ2-4, with 7 bases aligning to TRBD2. V trimming: 2 bases; J trimming: 6 bases; junction bases outside the gene matches: 11. Germline V gene lookup returns CDR1 SGDLS and CDR2 YYNGEE. The CDR3 consists of 16 residues. The CDR3 DNA reads as TGTGCCAGCAGCGTTAGCAGCATGGGGGAGGGAAACATTCAGTACTTC. Translation gives CASSVSSMGEGNIQYF. Full variable domain (rest looked up from reference TRBV9 and TRBJ2-4): DSGVTQTPKHLITATGQRVTLRCSPRSGDLSVYWYQQSLDQGLQFLIQYYNGEERAKGNILERFSAQQFPDLHSELNLSSLELGDSALYFCASSVSSMGEGNIQYFGAGTRLSVL.

A single count supports this clone. In the same sample, other DNA sequences code for this CDR3. This chain connects TRBV5-4 to TRBJ2-1, with TRBD1 matching 9 bases. CDR1 is SGHNT and CDR2 is YYREEE in the germline V gene (reference sequence). The V gene end was trimmed by 3 bases and the J gene end by 1 base; junction bases not matched to a gene: 2. The CDR3 totals 15 residues. The CDR3 nucleotides are TGTGCCAGCAGCTCAGGACAGGGGTCCTACAATGAGCAGTTCTTC. This gives the protein CASSSGQGSYNEQFF.

The J gene is TRBJ1-1, the V gene TRBV4-3; D might be TRBD1 (5 bases). Trimming shortened V by 4 bases and J by 8 bases, and 17 bases separated the two germline ends. Germline CDR1 and CDR2: LGHNA and YSLEER. The CDR3 is 14 residues long. The chain's CDR3 is CASSPRYQEGEAFF. CDR3 DNA sequence: TGCGCCAGCAGCCCCCGGTACCAAGAGGGGGAAGCTTTCTTT.

The chain combines TRBV28 with TRBJ1-2; 9 nucleotides match TRBD1. The V gene end was trimmed by 1 base and the J gene end by 8 bases; junction bases not matched to a gene: 8. Germline lookup yields CDR1 MDHEN and CDR2 SYDVKM. There are 15 residues in the CDR3. The CDR3 loop reads CASSLFSGTGRGYTF. In DNA form, the CDR3 reads TGTGCCAGCAGTTTATTCTCCGGGACAGGGAGGGGCTACACCTTC.

The chain couples TRBV19 to TRBJ1-4, with unresolved D. V was trimmed by 5 bases and J by 7 bases, leaving 14 bases between them. This CDR3 is built from 14 residues. The germline CDR1 and CDR2 sequences are LNHDA and SQIVND (reference sequence). CDR3 sequence (DNA): TGTGCCAGTAGTCCGATGGGAGAAGTTGAAAAACTGTTTTTT. Residues: CASSPMGEVEKLFF.

The CDR3 nucleotides read TGTGCCAGCAGCTTAGGGGGGCGGCGGCTCAACCAAGAGACCCAGTACTTC. Protein sequence: CASSLGGRRLNQETQYF. This chain links TRBV11-3 with TRBJ2-5; a possible D gene is TRBD1 (6 bases). Germline values: CDR1 SGHNT, CDR2 YENEEA. Trimming pared 1 base from V and 0 bases from J, leaving 15 bases between. The CDR3 contains 17 residues. Filled out from reference TRBV11-3 and TRBJ2-5, the complete variable domain reads EAGVVQSPRYKIIEKKQPVAFWCNPISGHNTLYWYLQNLGQGPELLIRYENEEAVDDSQLPKDRFSAERLKGVDSTLKIQPAELGDSAVYLCASSLGGRRLNQETQYFGPGTRLLVL.

This clone was counted between two and nine times. The chain carries TRBV5-1 and TRBJ1-1; 8 bases are a match to TRBD1. Trimming took 3 bases from V and 6 from J; bases not matched to a gene: 4. This CDR3 is built from 13 residues. CDR1 and CDR2 from the germline V gene are SGHRS and YFSETQ. CDR3 sequence (DNA): TGCGCCAGCAGCTCTCCGGGACAGGCTGAAGCTTTCTTT. Translated, it gives CASSSPGQAEAFF.

The CDR3 here is CASSREVAREQFF. CDR3 bases: TGTGCCAGCAGTCGGGAGGTGGCTCGTGAGCAGTTCTTC. This rearrangement joins TRBV6-5 to TRBJ2-1, with 7 positions matching TRBD2. Germline V gene lookup returns CDR1 MNHEY and CDR2 SVGAGI. V lost 5 bases, J lost 9 bases, and 7 bases stayed unmatched. The CDR3 sequence is 13 residues long.

The chain joins TRBV11-2 to TRBJ1-1; weak D call: TRBD1 (6 bases). The CDR3 has 13 amino acids. The V and J ends lost 5 bases and 6 bases respectively, with 13 bases between them. From germline, CDR1 is SGHAT and CDR2 FQNNGV. The DNA of the CDR3 is TGTGCCAGCAGCACACAGGGACTCGCTGAAGCTTTCTTT. Encoded protein: CASSTQGLAEAFF.

The V and J genes are TRBV7-8 and TRBJ1-1; D remains ambiguous. Germline-derived CDR1 and CDR2 are SGHVS and FQNEAQ. CDR3 length: 16 residues. Trimming pared 6 bases from V and 2 bases from J, leaving 19 bases between. The CDR3 nucleotides read TGTGCCAGCAGAATGGGCCGGTTCAGTCACAACACTGAAGCTTTCTTT. Protein: CASRMGRFSHNTEAFF.

The rearrangement uses TRBV7-2 and TRBJ1-2; possibly TRBD1 for D (5 bases). The V gene's germline CDR1 is SGHTA and CDR2 FQGNSA. V was cut by 6 bases and J by 3 bases, with 17 bases left in between. This CDR3 has 15 amino acids. CDR3 sequence: CASRPAQGLDYGYTF. The CDR3 DNA is TGTGCCAGCAGACCCGCCCAGGGTTTGGACTATGGCTACACCTTC.

This chain connects TRBV2 to TRBJ1-4; the match to TRBD1 covers 7 bases. V dropped 5 bases and J dropped 4; count of bases not matched to a gene: 4. The CDR3 is 14 residues long. Germline-derived CDR1 and CDR2 are SNHLY and FYNNEI. DNA for the CDR3: TGTGCCAGCAGTACCAGACAGGGTAATGAAAAACTGTTTTTT. As protein: CASSTRQGNEKLFF.

This clone was picked up a small number of times. The V gene is TRBV4-3, the J gene TRBJ2-5; 12 bases fit TRBD2. This CDR3 is 17 amino acids long. From germline, CDR1 is LGHNA and CDR2 YSLEER. V lost 0 bases to trimming and J lost 4 bases; unmatched junction nucleotides: 6. For the CDR3, the DNA is TGCGCCAGCAGCCAAGAGTCTAGCGGGGGGGCCGGAGAGACCCAGTACTTC. Translated: CASSQESSGGAGETQYF.

The CDR3 DNA follows: TGTGCCAGCAGCTTAGAAACAGGGGGCTTTACTGAAGCTTTCTTT. Residues: CASSLETGGFTEAFF. The chain combines TRBV7-9 with TRBJ1-1; 9 nucleotides align to TRBD1. The length of the CDR3 is 15 residues. Per the germline V gene, CDR1 is SEHNR and CDR2 is FQNEAQ (reference sequence). Unmatched junction bases numbered 5, after V lost 1 base and J lost 5 bases.

This clone has a handful of counts. The gene calls are TRBV5-1 and TRBJ2-7; TRBD1 or TRBD2 may be the D gene (5 bases each). Germline values: CDR1 SGHRS, CDR2 YFSETQ. There are 15 residues in the CDR3. V was clipped by 0 bases and J by 2 bases, with 12 bases between them. For the CDR3, the DNA is TGCGCCAGCAGCTTGGAAGCAGGGAGTCCCTACGAGCAGTACTTC. It specifies CASSLEAGSPYEQYF.